Sequencing of this T cell receptor (beta chain) was carried out in a study of T cells after posttransplantation cyclophosphamide. As regards this clone: What it binds is unknown.

General observations from the study: Donor CD8+ memory clones often dominated recipient blood repertoires at later times. TRB clonality was highly associated with recipient CMV seropositivity and reactivation.

Assay: immunoSEQ multiplex PCR; the TCRdb copy retains only in-frame clones and omits some. The table shows about 8,000 clones, with roughly 88% occurring only once. A marrow graft followed busulfan-fludarabine conditioning, with cyclophosphamide on days +3 and +4. Losses at the gene ends were 2 bases for V and 11 bases for J; bases not matched to a gene: 5. This CDR3 comprises 12 residues. Per the germline V gene, CDR1 is SGHRS and CDR2 is YFSETQ. The receptor was derived from a female patient aged 50 to 60 who received an allogeneic stem cell transplant from a related donor, was CMV-positive, and had no GVHD. Some T cells may originate from the graft donor. J is TRBJ1-2 and V is TRBV5-1; TRBD1 matches 8 bases. Sequencing was performed on CD4+ T cells sorted from blood, taken around 1,500 days after allogeneic stem cell transplant with posttransplant cyclophosphamide. CDR3 residues: CASSFDRGEYTF. Here the CDR3 DNA reads TGCGCCAGCAGCTTCGACAGGGGTGAATACACCTTC.